Sequencing of this T cell receptor beta chain was carried out in a study of blood T cells in healthy people across ages. The overall study: Template switching recovered approximately one barcoded beta molecule for every two T cells.

Primers used in a second PCR of about 6 to 12 cycles were a sample-barcoded 5' primer and a J-beta primer mix. All cDNA molecules were each tagged by a template-switch adaptor with 12 random nucleotides. In TCRdb, the 5' RACE reads were re-called with MiXCR into one record per CDR3 protein. The sample has 1.5 million to 1.8 million distinct CDR3 sequences, 42% seen once. General study results and limits: Reliance upon unsorted PBMCs precluded definitive naive versus antigen-experienced comparison. Long-lived donors had more naive CD4+ cells and higher diversity than aged donors.

This clonotype was recorded many times. Its antigen is not identified. The CDR3 covers 12 residues. Germline CDR1 is MNHEY and CDR2 is SVGEGT. V shed 3 bases and J shed 5 bases, with 7 bases lying between them. The source is a woman aged 18-29 years in good health. Specimen: blood. This chain connects TRBV6-2 or TRBV6-3 to TRBJ2-5; D remains unclear. CDR3 DNA sequence: TGTGCCAGCAGTTATACTCGGGAGACCCAGTACTTC. This sequence encodes CASSYTRETQYF.